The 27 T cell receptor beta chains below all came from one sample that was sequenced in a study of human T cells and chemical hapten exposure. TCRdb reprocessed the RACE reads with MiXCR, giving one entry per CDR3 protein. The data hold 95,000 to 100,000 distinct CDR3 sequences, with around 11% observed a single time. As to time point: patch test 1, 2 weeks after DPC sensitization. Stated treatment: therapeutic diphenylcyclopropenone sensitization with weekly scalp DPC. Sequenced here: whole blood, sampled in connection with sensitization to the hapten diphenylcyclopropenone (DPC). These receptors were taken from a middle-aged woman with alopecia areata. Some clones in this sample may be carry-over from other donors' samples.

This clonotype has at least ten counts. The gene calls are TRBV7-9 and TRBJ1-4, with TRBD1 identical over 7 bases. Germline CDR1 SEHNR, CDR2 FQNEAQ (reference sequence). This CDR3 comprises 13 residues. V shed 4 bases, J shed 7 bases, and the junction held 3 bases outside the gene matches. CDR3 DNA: TGTGCCAGCAGCTCCCAGGGGGTTGAAAAACTGTTTTTT. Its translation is CASSSQGVEKLFF.

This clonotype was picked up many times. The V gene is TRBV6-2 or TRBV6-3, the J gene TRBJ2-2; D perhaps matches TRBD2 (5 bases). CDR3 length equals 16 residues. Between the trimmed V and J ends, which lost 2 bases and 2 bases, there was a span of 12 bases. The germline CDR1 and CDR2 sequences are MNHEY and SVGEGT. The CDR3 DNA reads TGTGCCAGCAGTTACCAGCGGCGGACCAACACCGGGGAGCTGTTTTTT. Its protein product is CASSYQRRTNTGELFF.

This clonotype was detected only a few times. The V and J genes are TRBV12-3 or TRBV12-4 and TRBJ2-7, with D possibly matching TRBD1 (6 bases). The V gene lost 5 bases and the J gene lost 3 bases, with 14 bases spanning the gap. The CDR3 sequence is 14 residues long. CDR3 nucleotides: TGTGCCAGCAGTCCCGCCCCACAGGGCTACGAGCAGTACTTC. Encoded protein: CASSPAPQGYEQYF.

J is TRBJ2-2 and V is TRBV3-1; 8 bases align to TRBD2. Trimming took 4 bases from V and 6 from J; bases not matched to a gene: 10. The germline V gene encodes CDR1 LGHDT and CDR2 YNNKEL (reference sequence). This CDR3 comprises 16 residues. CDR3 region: CASSLQRSGSAGELFF. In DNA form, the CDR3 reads TGTGCCAGCAGCCTCCAACGGAGCGGGAGCGCCGGGGAGCTGTTTTTT.

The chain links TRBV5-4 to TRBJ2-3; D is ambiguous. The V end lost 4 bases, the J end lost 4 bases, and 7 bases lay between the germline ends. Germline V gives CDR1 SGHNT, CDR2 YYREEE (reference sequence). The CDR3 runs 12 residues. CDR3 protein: CASSTLADTQYF. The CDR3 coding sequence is TGTGCCAGCAGCACTCTCGCAGATACGCAGTATTTT.

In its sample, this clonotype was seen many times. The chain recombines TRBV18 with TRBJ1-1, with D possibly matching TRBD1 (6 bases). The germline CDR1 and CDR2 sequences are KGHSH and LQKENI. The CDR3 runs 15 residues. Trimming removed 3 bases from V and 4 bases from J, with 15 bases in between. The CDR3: CASSPLQGGTTEAFF. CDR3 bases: TGTGCCAGCTCACCGCTACAAGGGGGGACCACTGAAGCTTTCTTT. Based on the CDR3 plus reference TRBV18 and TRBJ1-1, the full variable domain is NAGVMQNPRHLVRRRGQEARLRCSPMKGHSHVYWYRQLPEEGLKFMVYLQKENIIDESGMPKERFSAEFPKEGPSILRIQQVVRGDSAAYFCASSPLQGGTTEAFFGQGTRLTVV.

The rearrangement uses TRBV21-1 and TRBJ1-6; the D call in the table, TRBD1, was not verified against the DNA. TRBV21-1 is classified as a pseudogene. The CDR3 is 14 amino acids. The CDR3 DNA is TGTGCCAGCAGCCCTGACAGGGGGGCCTCACCCCTCCACTTT. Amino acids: CASSPDRGASPLHF.

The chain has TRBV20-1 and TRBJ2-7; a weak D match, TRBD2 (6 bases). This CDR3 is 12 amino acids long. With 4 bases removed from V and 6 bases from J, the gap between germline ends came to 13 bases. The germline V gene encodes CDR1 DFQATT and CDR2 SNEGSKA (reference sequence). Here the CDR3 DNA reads TGCAGTGCTAAGGGACTCCTGGCCGAGCAGTACTTC. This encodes CSAKGLLAEQYF.

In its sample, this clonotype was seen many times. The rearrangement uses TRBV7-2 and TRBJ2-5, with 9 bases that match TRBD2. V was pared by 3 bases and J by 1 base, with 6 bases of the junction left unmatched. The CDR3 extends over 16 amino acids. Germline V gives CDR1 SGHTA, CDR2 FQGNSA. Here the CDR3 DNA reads TGTGCCAGCAGCTTCCGGGCTAGCGGGATCCAAGAGACCCAGTACTTC. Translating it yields CASSFRASGIQETQYF.

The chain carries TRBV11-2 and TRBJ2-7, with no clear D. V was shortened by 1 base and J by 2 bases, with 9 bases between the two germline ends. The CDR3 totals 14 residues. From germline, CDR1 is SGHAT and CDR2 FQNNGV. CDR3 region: CASSLVPLAYEQYF. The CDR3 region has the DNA TGTGCCAGCAGCTTAGTTCCTTTAGCCTACGAGCAGTACTTC.

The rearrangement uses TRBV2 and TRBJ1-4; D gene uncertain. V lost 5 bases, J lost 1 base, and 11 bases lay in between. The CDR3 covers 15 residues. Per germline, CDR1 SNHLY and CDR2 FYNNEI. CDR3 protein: CASSRDRGTNEKLFF. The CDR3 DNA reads TGTGCCAGCAGTCGAGACCGGGGAACTAATGAAAAACTGTTTTTT. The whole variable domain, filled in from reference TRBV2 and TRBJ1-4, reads EPEVTQTPSHQVTQMGQEVILRCVPISNHLYFYWYRQILGQKVEFLVSFYNNEISEKSEIFDDQFSVERPDGSNFTLKIRSTKLEDSAMYFCASSRDRGTNEKLFFGSGTQLSVL.

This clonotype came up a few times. The CDR3 region is CASSPFVDTDTQYF. The CDR3 nucleotides are TGTGCCAGCTCACCATTCGTCGACACAGATACGCAGTATTTT. The chain is built from TRBV18 and TRBJ2-3; D remains unclear. The V and J ends lost 2 bases and 2 bases respectively, with 8 bases between them. CDR3 size: 14 residues. Germline V gene lookup returns CDR1 KGHSH and CDR2 LQKENI.

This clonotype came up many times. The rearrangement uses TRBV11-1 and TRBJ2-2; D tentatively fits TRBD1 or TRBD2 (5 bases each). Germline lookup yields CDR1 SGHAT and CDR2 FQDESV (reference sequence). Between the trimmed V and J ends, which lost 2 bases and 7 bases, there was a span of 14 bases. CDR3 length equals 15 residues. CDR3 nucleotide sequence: TGTGCCAGCAGCTTAAACGTCAGGGACCTCGGGGAGCTGTTTTTT. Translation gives CASSLNVRDLGELFF.

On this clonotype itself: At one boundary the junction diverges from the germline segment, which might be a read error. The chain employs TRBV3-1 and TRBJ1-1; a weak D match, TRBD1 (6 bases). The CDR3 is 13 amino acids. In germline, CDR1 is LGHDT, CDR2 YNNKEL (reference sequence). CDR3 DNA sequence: TGTGCCAGCAGCCGACAGGTGAACACTGAGGCTTTCTTT. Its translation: CASSRQVNTEAFF.

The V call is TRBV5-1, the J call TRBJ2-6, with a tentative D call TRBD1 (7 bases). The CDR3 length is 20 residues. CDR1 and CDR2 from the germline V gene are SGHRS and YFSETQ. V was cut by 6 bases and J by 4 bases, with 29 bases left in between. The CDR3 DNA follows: TGCGCCAGCACCCAATTCCAGGGGGGAATGGGTGCCGACGGGGCCAACGTCCTGACTTTC. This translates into CASTQFQGGMGADGANVLTF.

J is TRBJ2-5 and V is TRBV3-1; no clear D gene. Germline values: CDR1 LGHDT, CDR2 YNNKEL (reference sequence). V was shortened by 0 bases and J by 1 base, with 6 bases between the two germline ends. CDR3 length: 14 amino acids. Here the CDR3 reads CASSQEGFQETQYF. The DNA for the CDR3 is TGTGCCAGCAGCCAAGAGGGTTTCCAAGAGACCCAGTACTTC.

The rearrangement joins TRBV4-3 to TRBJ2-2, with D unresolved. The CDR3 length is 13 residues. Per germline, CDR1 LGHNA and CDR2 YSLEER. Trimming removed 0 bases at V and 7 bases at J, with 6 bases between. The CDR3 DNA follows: TGCGCCAGCAGCCAAGATCGAGTCGGGGAGCTGTTTTTT. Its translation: CASSQDRVGELFF.

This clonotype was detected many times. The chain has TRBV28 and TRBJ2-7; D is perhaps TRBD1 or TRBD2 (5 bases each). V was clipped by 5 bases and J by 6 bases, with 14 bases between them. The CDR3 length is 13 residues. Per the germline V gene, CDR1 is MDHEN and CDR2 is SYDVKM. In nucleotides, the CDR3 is TGTGCCAGCAGTCCCCCGGGGCACGGCGAGCAGTACTTC. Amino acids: CASSPPGHGEQYF.

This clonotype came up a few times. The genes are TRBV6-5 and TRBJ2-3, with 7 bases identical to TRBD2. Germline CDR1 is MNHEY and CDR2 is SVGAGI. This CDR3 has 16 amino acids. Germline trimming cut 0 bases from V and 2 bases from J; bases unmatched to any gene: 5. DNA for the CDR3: TGTGCCAGCAGTTACTCGGCTAGCGGAGTCACAGATACGCAGTATTTT. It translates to CASSYSASGVTDTQYF.

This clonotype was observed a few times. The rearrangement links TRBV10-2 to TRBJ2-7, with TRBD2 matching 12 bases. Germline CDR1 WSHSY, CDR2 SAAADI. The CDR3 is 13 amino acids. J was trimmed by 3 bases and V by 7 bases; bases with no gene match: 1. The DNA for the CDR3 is TGCGCCAGCAAGACTAGCGGGAGCTACGAGCAGTACTTC. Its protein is CASKTSGSYEQYF.

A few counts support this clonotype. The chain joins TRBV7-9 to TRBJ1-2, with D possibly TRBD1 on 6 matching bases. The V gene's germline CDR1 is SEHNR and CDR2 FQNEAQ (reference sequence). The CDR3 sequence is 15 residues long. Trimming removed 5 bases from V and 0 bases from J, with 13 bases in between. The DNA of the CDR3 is TGTGCCAGCAGCCGTCGACAGGAATCTAACTATGGCTACACCTTC. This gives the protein CASSRRQESNYGYTF.

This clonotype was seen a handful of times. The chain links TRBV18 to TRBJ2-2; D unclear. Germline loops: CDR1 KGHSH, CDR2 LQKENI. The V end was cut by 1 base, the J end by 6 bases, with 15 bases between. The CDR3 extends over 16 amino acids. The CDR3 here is CASSPQGNRGSGELFF. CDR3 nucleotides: TGTGCCAGCTCACCACAGGGAAATCGAGGATCCGGGGAGCTGTTTTTT.

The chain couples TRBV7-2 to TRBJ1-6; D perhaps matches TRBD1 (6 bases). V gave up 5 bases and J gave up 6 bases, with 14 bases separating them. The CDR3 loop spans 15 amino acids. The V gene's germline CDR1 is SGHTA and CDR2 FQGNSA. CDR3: CASSKNQGTNSPLHF. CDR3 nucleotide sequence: TGTGCCAGCAGCAAAAACCAGGGGACTAATTCACCCCTCCACTTT.

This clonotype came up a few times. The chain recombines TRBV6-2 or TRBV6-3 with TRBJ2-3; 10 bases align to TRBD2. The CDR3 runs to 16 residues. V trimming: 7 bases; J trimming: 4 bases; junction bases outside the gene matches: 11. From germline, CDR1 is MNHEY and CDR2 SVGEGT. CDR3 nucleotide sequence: TGTGCCAGCACTCTGGGACTAGCGAGGGATCCAGATACGCAGTATTTT. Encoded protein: CASTLGLARDPDTQYF.

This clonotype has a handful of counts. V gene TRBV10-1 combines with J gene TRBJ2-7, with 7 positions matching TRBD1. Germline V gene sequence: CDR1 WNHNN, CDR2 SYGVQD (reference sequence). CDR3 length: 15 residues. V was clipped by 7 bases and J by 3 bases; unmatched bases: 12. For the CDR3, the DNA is TGCGCCAGCACTCTGGGACAGCAGGGAGTCTACGAGCAGTACTTC. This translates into CASTLGQQGVYEQYF.

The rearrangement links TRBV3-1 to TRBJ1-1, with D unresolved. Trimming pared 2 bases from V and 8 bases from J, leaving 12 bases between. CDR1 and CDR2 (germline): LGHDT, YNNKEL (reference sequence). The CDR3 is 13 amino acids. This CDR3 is CASSQLEGGEAFF. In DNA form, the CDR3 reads TGTGCCAGCAGCCAACTCGAGGGCGGAGAAGCTTTCTTT.

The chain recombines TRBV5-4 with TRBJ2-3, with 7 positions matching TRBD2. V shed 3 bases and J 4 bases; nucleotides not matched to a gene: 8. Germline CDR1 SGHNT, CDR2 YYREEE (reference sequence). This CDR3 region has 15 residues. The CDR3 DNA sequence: TGTGCCAGCAGCTCTACTAGCGTAGGTCCAGATACGCAGTATTTT. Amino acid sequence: CASSSTSVGPDTQYF.